The clone carrying this T cell receptor beta chain was seen a few times. Its antigen is not known. The source of the sample is a study of blood T cells in healthy people across ages. The study, taken as a whole, reports: Changes in expanded clonotypes were possibly confounded, as the CMV status of donors was unknown.

The authors ran a second PCR of about 7 to 11 cycles using a sample-barcoded 5' primer and a J-beta primer mix. Through a template-switch adaptor with 12 random nucleotides, each cDNA molecule received a tag. TCRdb re-called the 5' RACE reads through MiXCR, storing one row per CDR3 protein. The data contain fewer than 2,000,000 distinct CDR3 sequences, about two fifths of them singletons. The CDR3 has 14 residues. Germline values: CDR1 LNHNV, CDR2 YYDKDF (reference sequence). V trimming: 0 bases; J trimming: 5 bases; junction bases outside the gene matches: 2. The TCR was taken from a human donor in good health. This chain connects TRBV15 to TRBJ1-2; TRBD1 aligns across 8 bases. The sequencing input was blood. Here the CDR3 reads CATSRDNRGYGYTF. As DNA, the CDR3 is TGTGCCACCAGCAGAGATAACAGGGGGTATGGCTACACCTTC. Looking up the rest from reference TRBV15 and TRBJ1-2 gives the full variable domain: DAMVIQNPRYQVTQFGKPVTLSCSQTLNHNVMYWYQQKSSQAPKLLFHYYDKDFNNEADTPDNFQSRRPNTSFCFLDIRSPGLGDTAMYLCATSRDNRGYGYTFGSGTRLTVV.